The clone carrying this T cell receptor beta chain occurred many times. Its antigen is not identified. TCRdb fed the RACE reads into MiXCR, producing one record per CDR3 protein. The sample yields tens of thousands of distinct CDR3 sequences, 8% to 13% seen once. The data originate from a study of human T cells and chemical hapten exposure. Time point noted: patch test 2, 6 weeks after DPC sensitization. Treatment denoted: therapeutic diphenylcyclopropenone sensitization with weekly scalp DPC. Study observations and caveats: Significantly more large CDR3 similarity clusters were formed by expanded TCRs than by controls.

The TCR originated in a man in his forties with alopecia areata. Some clones in this sample may be carry-over from other donors' samples. Sequencing used whole blood, obtained in connection with sensitization to the hapten diphenylcyclopropenone (DPC).

The chain's CDR3 is CSAQIGAIGELFF. CDR3 DNA sequence: TGCAGTGCCCAGATAGGGGCAATCGGGGAGCTGTTTTTT. This sequence joins TRBV29-1 and TRBJ2-2; possibly TRBD1 for D (5 bases). Germline values: CDR1 SQVTM, CDR2 ANQGSEA. This CDR3 spans 13 amino acids.